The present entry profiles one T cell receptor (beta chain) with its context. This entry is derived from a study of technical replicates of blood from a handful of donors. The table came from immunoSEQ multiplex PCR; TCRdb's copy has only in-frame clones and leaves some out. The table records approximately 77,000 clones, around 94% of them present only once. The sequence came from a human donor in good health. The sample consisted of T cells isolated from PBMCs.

The CDR3: CASSPGQEFYGYTF. The CDR3 bases are TGTGCCAGTAGTCCGGGACAGGAGTTCTATGGCTACACCTTC. The chain links TRBV19 to TRBJ1-2; 8 bases fit TRBD1. Germline CDR1 reads LNHDA; CDR2 reads SQIVND (reference sequence). The CDR3 is 14 amino acids. Unmatched junction bases numbered 6, after V lost 5 bases and J lost 4 bases.